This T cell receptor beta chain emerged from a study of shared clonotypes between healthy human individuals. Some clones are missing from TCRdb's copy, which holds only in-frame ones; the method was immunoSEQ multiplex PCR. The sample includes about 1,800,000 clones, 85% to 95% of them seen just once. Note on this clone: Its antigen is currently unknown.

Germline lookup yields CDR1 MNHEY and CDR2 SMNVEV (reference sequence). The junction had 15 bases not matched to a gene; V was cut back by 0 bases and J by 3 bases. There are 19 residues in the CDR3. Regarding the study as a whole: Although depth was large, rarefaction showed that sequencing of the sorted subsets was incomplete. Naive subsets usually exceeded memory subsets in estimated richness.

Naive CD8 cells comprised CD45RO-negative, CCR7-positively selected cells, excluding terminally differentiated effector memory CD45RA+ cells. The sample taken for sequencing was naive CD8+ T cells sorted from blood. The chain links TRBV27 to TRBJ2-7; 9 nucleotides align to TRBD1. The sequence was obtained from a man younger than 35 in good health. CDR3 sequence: CASSLSILQGAGKYYEQYF. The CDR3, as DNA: TGTGCCAGCAGTTTATCAATTTTACAGGGGGCAGGAAAGTACTACGAGCAGTACTTC.